This T cell receptor (beta chain) was documented in a study of T cell changes during pregnancy in multiple sclerosis. TCRdb keeps only in-frame clones here, not all; method: immunoSEQ multiplex PCR. The table lists around 19,000 clones, 85% to 90% of them singletons. The CDR3 spans 14 residues. V shed 10 bases and J shed 0 bases, with 12 bases lying between them. The germline gives CDR1 LNHDA, CDR2 SQIVND (reference sequence). The sequencing here drew on CD8+ T cells from peripheral blood mononuclear cells, taken after pregnancy. This chain joins TRBV19 and TRBJ1-4; D is possibly TRBD1 (5 bases). This clonotype originated in a female donor with multiple sclerosis, enrolled in a pregnancy study. CDR3 loop: CAIGEGATNEKLFF. The CDR3 DNA sequence: TGTGCCATAGGGGAAGGAGCAACTAATGAAAAACTGTTTTTT.